This entry features one T cell receptor (beta chain) sequence. No antigen is known for it. Division of CD4+ cells produced a CD45RA+ naive subset and a CD45RA-negative memory subset. The length of the CDR3 is 14 residues. The data belong to a study of shared clonotypes between healthy human individuals. The study, taken as a whole, reports: Relative to clonotypes present in all four donors, those not shared had lower generation probabilities.

The input for sorted-subset replicate PCRs was about 200 ng DNA, about 30,000 T cell genomes. Generated by immunoSEQ multiplex PCR, the TCRdb table keeps only in-frame clones and is missing some. Here the sample spans fewer than 1.4 million clones, more than 75% being singletons. The sequencing sample was made of memory CD4+ T cells from PBMCs. Subset noted: CD45RA-negative fraction. V and J are TRBV21-1 and TRBJ2-7. TRBV21-1 is recorded as a pseudogene. The sequence was collected from a man aged 18 to 30 in good health. Some clones in this sample may be carry-over from other donors' samples. The CDR3 nucleotides are TGTGCCAGCCCCAAGTCGTCATCACCCGGAGAGCAGTACTTC. It translates to CASPKSSSPGEQYF.